Each of the 20 T cell receptor beta chains below was sequenced from the same sample in a study of spatial heterogeneity in lung cancer. Notes on the study in general: Tumor mutation counts were tracked by expanded intratumoral alpha and beta TCR counts.

This sample's time point: sample taken at primary tumor resection. Their recognized antigens are unknown. MiXCR, applied by TCRdb to the 5' RACE reads, yields one record per CDR3 protein. The sample records about 9,800 distinct CDR3 sequences, about 54% being singletons. This specimen consisted of lung tumor tissue, obtained at surgery. These receptors all come from a female donor with early-stage non-small cell lung cancer.

The rearrangement links TRBV6-6 to TRBJ2-5; D gene uncertain. The CDR3 consists of 10 residues. Germline V gene sequence: CDR1 MNHNY, CDR2 SVGAGI (reference sequence). V lost 8 bases, J lost 10 bases, and 11 bases lay in between. In DNA form, the CDR3 reads TGTGCCAGCGGGCGGCTGGACCAGTACTTC. Residues: CASGRLDQYF.

The rearrangement joins TRBV29-1 to TRBJ1-4; D remains unclear. The germline V gene has CDR1 SQVTM and CDR2 ANQGSEA. Trimming shortened V by 3 bases and J by 10 bases, and 9 bases separated the two germline ends. The CDR3 is made up of 11 amino acids. The CDR3, as DNA: TGCAGCGTTGAGGGTCTTGGAAAACTGTTTTTT. Protein product: CSVEGLGKLFF. The full variable domain, rest sourced from reference TRBV29-1 and TRBJ1-4, is SAVISQKPSRDICQRGTSLTIQCQVDSQVTMMFWYRQQPGQSLTLIATANQGSEATYESGFVIDKFPISRPNLTFSTLTVSNMSPEDSSIYLCSVEGLGKLFFGSGTQLSVL.

J is TRBJ1-1 and V is TRBV14; D is ambiguous. Per germline, CDR1 SGHDN and CDR2 FVKESK. The length of the CDR3 is 14 residues. V was trimmed by 1 base and J by 3 bases, leaving 9 bases between them. CDR3 coding DNA: TGTGCCAGCAGCCAAGTGCGGGGATACACTGAAGCTTTCTTT. Translation: CASSQVRGYTEAFF.

This clonotype was found a few times. The CDR3 DNA follows: TGTGCCAGCACACCCGGGGACAGGTTCACCGGGGAGCTGTTTTTT. Its translation: CASTPGDRFTGELFF. The chain couples TRBV6-4 to TRBJ2-2; 8 bases map to TRBD1. The CDR3 totals 15 residues. The V segment lost 7 bases and the J segment 4 bases; nucleotides outside the gene matches: 8. From germline, CDR1 is MRHNA and CDR2 SNTAGT.

The rearrangement links TRBV29-1 to TRBJ1-1, with D possibly TRBD1 on 6 matching bases. CDR3 size: 14 residues. Germline V gene sequence: CDR1 SQVTM, CDR2 ANQGSEA. Between the trimmed V and J ends, which lost 5 bases and 3 bases, there was a span of 16 bases. CDR3 loop: CSVRPTGSYTEAFF. CDR3 DNA sequence: TGCAGCGTTCGACCGACAGGTAGCTACACTGAAGCTTTCTTT.

V is TRBV12-3 or TRBV12-4 and J is TRBJ2-2; a weak D match, TRBD1 (5 bases). This CDR3 contains 13 residues. The V end was cut by 2 bases, the J end by 6 bases, with 7 bases between. The CDR3 spells CASSLSGPGELFF. In nucleotides, the CDR3 is TGTGCCAGCAGTTTATCAGGGCCCGGGGAGCTGTTTTTT.

The chain joins TRBV5-4 to TRBJ2-1; 10 bases align to TRBD1. Losses at the gene ends were 10 bases for V and 9 bases for J; bases not matched to a gene: 10. From germline, CDR1 is SGHNT and CDR2 YYREEE (reference sequence). The CDR3 consists of 13 residues. The CDR3 DNA reads TGTGCCCTACGGGACAGGGGCGTCGGTGAGCAGTTCTTC. Translating it yields CALRDRGVGEQFF.

J is TRBJ1-2 and V is TRBV7-2; TRBD1 agrees at 7 bases. The germline V gene has CDR1 SGHTA and CDR2 FQGNSA. There are 12 residues in the CDR3. V shed 4 bases and J 7 bases; nucleotides not matched to a gene: 3. The CDR3 spells CASSSQGGGYTF. CDR3 nucleotides: TGTGCCAGCAGCTCCCAGGGGGGTGGCTACACCTTC.

By share of the sample, this clonotype is large. The V call is TRBV15, the J call TRBJ2-1; D gene uncertain. The germline V and J ends were trimmed by 3 bases and 10 bases, with 16 bases remaining between them. CDR1 is LNHNV, CDR2 YYDKDF, per germline (reference sequence). The CDR3 loop spans 14 amino acids. In DNA, the CDR3 is TGTGCCACCAGCAGGTCGGAAATCCTACGGGAGCAGTTCTTC. It codes for CATSRSEILREQFF.

V is TRBV12-3 or TRBV12-4 and J is TRBJ2-3; D may correspond to TRBD1 or TRBD2 (5 bases each). This CDR3 spans 15 amino acids. V was pared by 4 bases and J by 2 bases, with 13 bases between. The CDR3 coding sequence is TGTGCCAGCAGTTCCGGGTACGGGACCACAGATACGCAGTATTTT. Its protein is CASSSGYGTTDTQYF.

CDR3 nucleotides: TGTGCCAGCAGTCGGGACAGGGAAAACTATGGCTACACCTTC. Its translation: CASSRDRENYGYTF. This chain links TRBV6-2 or TRBV6-3 with TRBJ1-2; 9 nucleotides line up with TRBD1. Per the germline V gene, CDR1 is MNHEY and CDR2 is SVGEGT. The V segment lost 5 bases and the J segment 2 bases; nucleotides outside the gene matches: 3. This CDR3 region has 14 residues.

This clonotype was observed a few times. The chain uses TRBV4-1 and TRBJ1-4; 10 bases are a match to TRBD1. This CDR3 spans 16 amino acids. Germline CDR1 reads MGHRA; CDR2 reads YSYEKL. J was trimmed by 8 bases and V by 3 bases; bases with no gene match: 9. In nucleotides, the CDR3 is TGCGCCAGCAGCCAGACCTGGGACAGGGGAAGCGAAAAACTGTTTTTT. This sequence encodes CASSQTWDRGSEKLFF.

This clonotype was counted between two and nine times. The chain has TRBV5-1 and TRBJ2-5, with 10 positions matching TRBD2. The V segment lost 6 bases and the J segment 5 bases; nucleotides outside the gene matches: 13. The germline CDR1 and CDR2 sequences are SGHRS and YFSETQ. CDR3 length: 16 residues. Here the CDR3 reads CASMAASGGPLETQYF. The DNA for the CDR3 is TGCGCCAGCATGGCGGCTAGCGGGGGTCCCCTGGAGACCCAGTACTTC. The full variable domain, its missing parts supplied by reference TRBV5-1 and TRBJ2-5, is KAGVTQTPRYLIKTRGQQVTLSCSPISGHRSVSWYQQTPGQGLQFLFEYFSETQRNKGNFPGRFSGRQFSNSRSEMNVSTLELGDSALYLCASMAASGGPLETQYFGPGTRLLVL.

V gene TRBV20-1 combines with J gene TRBJ2-2, with 7 bases lining up with TRBD2. Trimming removed 5 bases from V and 5 bases from J; junction bases left unmatched: 11. Germline CDR1 reads DFQATT; CDR2 reads SNEGSKA (reference sequence). The CDR3 has 15 residues. CDR3: CSAYAGTINTGELFF. The DNA of the CDR3 is TGCAGTGCTTACGCCGGGACTATTAATACCGGGGAGCTGTTTTTT.

The J gene is TRBJ1-4, the V gene TRBV7-6; 9 bases fit TRBD1. The germline V gene has CDR1 SGHVS and CDR2 FNYEAQ. This CDR3 has 14 amino acids. V dropped 5 bases and J dropped 8; count of bases not matched to a gene: 6. The CDR3 loop is CASSPDRGVEKLFF. CDR3 in DNA: TGTGCCAGCAGCCCCGACAGGGGGGTGGAAAAACTGTTTTTT.

The V and J genes are TRBV9 and TRBJ2-3; D uncertain. The CDR3 contains 12 residues. V shed 3 bases and J shed 2 bases, with 4 bases lying between them. From germline, CDR1 is SGDLS and CDR2 YYNGEE. CDR3 nucleotide sequence: TGTGCCAGCAGCGACCACACAGATACGCAGTATTTT. Its translation is CASSDHTDTQYF.

J is TRBJ1-1 and V is TRBV12-3 or TRBV12-4; possible D gene TRBD1, 5 bases. The germline V and J ends were trimmed by 5 bases and 3 bases, with 13 bases remaining between them. The CDR3 spans 14 residues. The CDR3 loop is CASSPYPGHTEAFF. CDR3 bases: TGTGCCAGCAGTCCCTATCCGGGACACACTGAAGCTTTCTTT.

The chain employs TRBV7-9 and TRBJ2-5; D call uncertain. There are 11 residues in the CDR3. The V end lost 4 bases, the J end lost 1 base, and 1 base lay between the germline ends. CDR1 SEHNR and CDR2 FQNEAQ come from the germline V gene (reference sequence). The CDR3 nucleotides are TGTGCCAGCAGCTCCCAAGAGACCCAGTACTTC. Translation: CASSSQETQYF.

Written as DNA, the CDR3 is TGTGCCAGCAGTTTACAATTAGGGGAAGCTTTCTTT. Translation gives CASSLQLGEAFF. The gene calls are TRBV12-3 or TRBV12-4 and TRBJ1-1; D is uncertain. V lost 2 bases and J lost 8, with 9 bases in between. This CDR3 has 12 amino acids.

This chain links TRBV3-1 with TRBJ2-3; no clear D. The V gene lost 0 bases and the J gene lost 6 bases, with 10 bases spanning the gap. The CDR3 has 14 residues. Germline V gene sequence: CDR1 LGHDT, CDR2 YNNKEL (reference sequence). The CDR3 protein is CASSQDVFRDTQYF. The CDR3 nucleotides are TGTGCCAGCAGCCAAGACGTCTTCCGTGATACGCAGTATTTT.